The source of this T cell receptor (beta chain) is a study of OX40 agonist ivuxolimab in advanced cancers. At the level of the study: Every 2 weeks, ivuxolimab was infused into the patients intravenously at between 0.01 and 10 mg/kg.

V gave up 0 bases and J gave up 4 bases, with 9 bases separating them. Germline V gene data show CDR1 as MNHNS and CDR2 as SASEGT. CDR3 length: 14 residues. Repertoires were generated with immunoSEQ multiplex PCR, while TCRdb's copy carries only in-frame clones and drops some. Of 82,000 or so clones in the sample, approximately 92% are singletons; the top ten hold 0.6% to 0.7%. This clonotype was sampled from an adult with an advanced solid tumor such as melanoma, head and neck, liver or kidney cancer. The V and J genes are TRBV6-1 and TRBJ1-2; D unclear. Sample: CD4+ or CD8+ T cells sorted from blood, taken in a trial of the OX40 agonist ivuxolimab. The CDR3: CASSEAMGSYGYTF. CDR3 coding DNA: TGTGCCAGCAGTGAAGCCATGGGGAGCTATGGCTACACCTTC.